The clone carrying this T cell receptor beta chain was found a few times. The sample originates from a study of T-cell reconstitution after alpha-beta-depleted transplantation in children. The TCRbeta library was prepared with unique molecular identifiers. TCRdb passed the PCR reads through MiXCR, listing each CDR3 protein once. The table records 250,000 to 400,000 distinct CDR3 sequences, approximately 23% of them present only once. This material consisted of PBMCs, mostly from graft donor cells, taken 180 days after TCRalphabeta/CD19-depleted stem cell transplant. This receptor was taken from a male patient younger than 18 who had a stem cell transplant for acute lymphoblastic leukemia, so the T cells may come from the graft donor.

For the CDR3, the DNA is TGTGCCAGCAGCTCTTCGACCCATTATCAGCCCCAGCATTTT. As protein: CASSSSTHYQPQHF. J is TRBJ1-5 and V is TRBV7-9, with D unclear. The CDR3 has 14 residues. With 4 bases removed from V and 5 bases from J, the gap between germline ends came to 12 bases. Germline values: CDR1 SEHNR, CDR2 FQNEAQ (reference sequence).